Listed here are 20 T cell receptor beta chains from one sample, sequenced in a study of PD-L1 blockade in urothelial cancer. Time point specified: pretreatment peripheral blood. TCRdb keeps only in-frame clones here, not all; method: immunoSEQ multiplex PCR. The sample yields over 75,000 clones, over 65% seen once. The material was PBMCs, obtained around atezolizumab (anti-PD-L1) treatment. These receptors were obtained from a man in his fifties or sixties with urothelial cancer.

This clone was recorded only once. The chain links TRBV30 to TRBJ1-4; TRBD1 agrees at 9 bases. The CDR3 loop spans 13 amino acids. The germline V gene has CDR1 GTSNPN and CDR2 SVGIG (reference sequence). CDR3 in amino acids: CARTGTGNEKLFF. The CDR3 DNA sequence: TGTGCTCGGACCGGGACAGGGAATGAAAAACTGTTTTTT.

The chain links TRBV10-1 to TRBJ2-7; TRBD2 aligns across 7 bases. Per germline, CDR1 WNHNN and CDR2 SYGVQD (reference sequence). The CDR3 is 17 residues long. J lost 3 bases, V lost 4 bases, and 15 bases had no gene match. The chain's CDR3 is CASSGSSGPTAIYEQYF. The CDR3 bases are TGCGCCAGCAGTGGTTCTAGCGGTCCCACGGCGATCTACGAGCAGTACTTC.

The chain uses TRBV27 and TRBJ2-1, with 7 bases that match TRBD2. Per the germline V gene, CDR1 is MNHEY and CDR2 is SMNVEV (reference sequence). J lost 3 bases, V lost 2 bases, and 1 base had no gene match. The CDR3 has 14 residues. CDR3 region: CASSLLADYNEQFF. The CDR3 DNA reads as TGTGCCAGCAGTTTACTAGCGGACTACAATGAGCAGTTCTTC.

This chain links TRBV2 with TRBJ2-2; 7 nucleotides agree with TRBD2. V lost 5 bases, J lost 4 bases, and 4 bases stayed unmatched. The CDR3 is 14 residues long. Germline lookup yields CDR1 SNHLY and CDR2 FYNNEI. The CDR3 protein is CASSPRGVTGELFF. The CDR3 coding sequence is TGTGCCAGCAGTCCCCGGGGGGTCACCGGGGAGCTGTTTTTT.

The rearrangement links TRBV9 to TRBJ2-5; D is unresolved. CDR3 length: 13 amino acids. Trimming removed 5 bases from V and 4 bases from J, with 12 bases in between. Germline-derived CDR1 and CDR2 are SGDLS and YYNGEE. Here the CDR3 DNA reads TGTGCCAGCAGTCAGACACCGGTAGAGACCCAGTACTTC. Its protein product is CASSQTPVETQYF. Full variable domain (rest looked up from reference TRBV9 and TRBJ2-5): DSGVTQTPKHLITATGQRVTLRCSPRSGDLSVYWYQQSLDQGLQFLIQYYNGEERAKGNILERFSAQQFPDLHSELNLSSLELGDSALYFCASSQTPVETQYFGPGTRLLVL.

The sample holds a few counts of this clone. This chain uses TRBV27 with TRBJ2-7; possibly TRBD1 for D (6 bases). Germline CDR1 reads MNHEY; CDR2 reads SMNVEV (reference sequence). This CDR3 region has 13 residues. Trimming shortened V by 0 bases and J by 6 bases, and 9 bases separated the two germline ends. CDR3 DNA: TGTGCCAGCAGTTTATCTCCAGGGGTCGAGCAGTACTTC. It specifies CASSLSPGVEQYF.

The chain links TRBV6-5 to TRBJ2-3; 7 bases are a match to TRBD2. Germline trimming cut 6 bases from V and 2 bases from J; bases unmatched to any gene: 5. Germline loops: CDR1 MNHEY, CDR2 SVGAGI. The CDR3 has 14 amino acids. CDR3 sequence (DNA): TGTGCCAGCAGGACGAGCGGGACCACAGATACGCAGTATTTT. Protein: CASRTSGTTDTQYF.

The chain employs TRBV5-1 and TRBJ2-3, with 9 bases lining up with TRBD2. After removal of 2 bases from V and 0 bases from J, the junction contained 7 bases not matched to a gene. The CDR3 consists of 17 residues. Germline CDR1 SGHRS, CDR2 YFSETQ. DNA for the CDR3: TGCGCCAGCAGCTTCCAGCGGGAGGATCTTAGCACAGATACGCAGTATTTT. Amino acids: CASSFQREDLSTDTQYF.

This clone was observed at least ten times. This chain uses TRBV18 with TRBJ1-2; 8 bases align to TRBD1. CDR3 length equals 15 residues. Germline CDR1 is KGHSH and CDR2 is LQKENI. V was pared by 4 bases and J by 4 bases, with 8 bases of the junction left unmatched. This chain's CDR3 is CASSLLGQGIYGYTF. The CDR3, as DNA: TGTGCCAGCTCACTTCTTGGACAGGGAATCTATGGCTACACCTTC.

This clone was recorded a few times. The chain combines TRBV6-1 with TRBJ2-5; D is undetermined. Trimming removed 2 bases at V and 2 bases at J, with 9 bases between. Per the germline V gene, CDR1 is MNHNS and CDR2 is SASEGT. This CDR3 spans 14 amino acids. CDR3 protein: CASSESGRQETQYF. The CDR3 DNA is TGTGCCAGCAGTGAATCAGGAAGGCAAGAGACCCAGTACTTC.

V gene TRBV30 combines with J gene TRBJ1-2; 8 bases agree with TRBD1. CDR1 and CDR2 (germline): GTSNPN, SVGIG (reference sequence). The length of the CDR3 is 13 residues. Losses at the gene ends were 3 bases for V and 5 bases for J; bases not matched to a gene: 5. Here the CDR3 DNA reads TGTGCCTGGAGGGGGACAGGAACATATGGCTACACCTTC. Translating it yields CAWRGTGTYGYTF.

This rearrangement joins TRBV6-5 to TRBJ2-7; 7 positions match TRBD1. Trimming removed 0 bases from V and 3 bases from J; junction bases left unmatched: 5. The CDR3 consists of 15 residues. CDR1 MNHEY and CDR2 SVGAGI come from the germline V gene. Here the CDR3 reads CASSYSRRDSYEQYF. CDR3 coding DNA: TGTGCCAGCAGTTACTCCCGCCGGGACAGCTACGAGCAGTACTTC.

V is TRBV9 and J is TRBJ2-3; 7 nucleotides agree with TRBD2. The CDR3 spans 16 residues. The V gene end was trimmed by 3 bases and the J gene end by 0 bases; junction bases not matched to a gene: 7. Germline V gene data show CDR1 as SGDLS and CDR2 as YYNGEE. CDR3 sequence (DNA): TGTGCCAGCAGCGCGCGACCGGGGGGAAGCACAGATACGCAGTATTTT. Protein sequence: CASSARPGGSTDTQYF.

This clone was seen a few times. This chain links TRBV5-4 with TRBJ1-2; no reliable D call. V lost 0 bases and J 5 bases, leaving 5 bases between the germline ends. The germline CDR1 and CDR2 sequences are SGHNT and YYREEE (reference sequence). There are 12 residues in the CDR3. The CDR3 here is CASSLDEYGYTF. The CDR3, as DNA: TGTGCCAGCAGCTTGGATGAGTATGGCTACACCTTC. Using reference TRBV5-4 and TRBJ1-2 for the parts outside the CDR3, the full variable domain is ETGVTQSPTHLIKTRGQQVTLRCSSQSGHNTVSWYQQALGQGPQFIFQYYREEENGRGNFPPRFSGLQFPNYSSELNVNALELDDSALYLCASSLDEYGYTFGSGTRLTVV.

V usage is TRBV6-1 and J usage is TRBJ2-6, with a possible D match to TRBD1 (6 bases). The CDR3 length is 14 residues. Germline V lookup: CDR1 MNHNS, CDR2 SASEGT. V dropped 10 bases and J dropped 0 bases, with 10 bases sitting between them. CDR3 loop: CATYRASGANVLTF. The CDR3 DNA is TGTGCCACGTACAGGGCCTCTGGGGCCAACGTCCTGACTTTC.

The genes are TRBV6-5 and TRBJ1-2; 9 bases align to TRBD1. The germline V gene encodes CDR1 MNHEY and CDR2 SVGAGI. The V gene end was trimmed by 6 bases and the J gene end by 6 bases; junction bases not matched to a gene: 8. The CDR3 contains 14 residues. The CDR3 DNA reads TGTGCCAGCAGCTCCGGGACAGGGTATAATGGCTACACCTTC. This gives the protein CASSSGTGYNGYTF.

This clone was seen just once. CDR3 in DNA: TGTGCCAGTAGTATAGGGCTAGCGGGGGGGCCCTCTAATGAGCAGTTCTTC. Translating gives CASSIGLAGGPSNEQFF. The chain joins TRBV19 to TRBJ2-1, with 12 bases identical to TRBD2. Looked up from germline, CDR1 is LNHDA and CDR2 is SQIVND (reference sequence). J lost 7 bases, V lost 1 base, and 8 bases had no gene match. The CDR3 spans 17 residues.

The chain carries TRBV5-4 and TRBJ2-5; possible D gene TRBD1, 5 bases. The V gene lost 1 base and the J gene lost 5 bases, with 12 bases spanning the gap. There are 14 residues in the CDR3. In germline, CDR1 is SGHNT, CDR2 YYREEE (reference sequence). The CDR3 loop is CASSLQGASETQYF. Written as DNA, the CDR3 is TGTGCCAGCAGCTTGCAAGGGGCATCGGAGACCCAGTACTTC.

This rearrangement joins TRBV7-8 to TRBJ2-5, with a weak D call TRBD2 (5 bases). This CDR3 has 17 residues. V was trimmed by 0 bases and J by 2 bases, leaving 16 bases between them. Germline assignment: CDR1 SGHVS and CDR2 FQNEAQ. As DNA, the CDR3 is TGTGCCAGCAGCTTAGCTCGGATAGCGAGGATACAAGAGACCCAGTACTTC. Its translation: CASSLARIARIQETQYF.

The chain employs TRBV7-2 and TRBJ2-1, with 9 bases lining up with TRBD2. Per the germline V gene, CDR1 is SGHTA and CDR2 is FQGNSA. The CDR3 sequence is 12 residues long. J was trimmed by 13 bases and V by 5 bases; bases with no gene match: 6. CDR3 DNA sequence: TGTGCCAGCAGCCCTCCAGCGGGAGGACAGTTCTTC. This sequence encodes CASSPPAGGQFF.